These 19 T cell receptor beta chains were all obtained from the same sample, sequenced in a study of T cells in women clearing cervical HPV infection. Measured with immunoSEQ multiplex PCR; TCRdb has only the in-frame clones, and not every one. The sample has about 32,000 clones, and its top ten clones hold 4.3%. Sequencing was performed on blood buffy coat. The source is a woman aged 18-70 years with a cervical HPV16 infection that either progressed to CIN3+ or cleared (not recorded which).

Details on this clone: Sequencing ends 3 residues short of the CDR3 end; the germline J gene provides the rest. The chain combines TRBV20-1 with TRBJ2-5; 14 bases are shared with TRBD2. The trim removed 5 bases at V and 4 bases at J, leaving 9 bases unmatched. Germline-derived CDR1 and CDR2 are DFQATT and SNEGSKA (reference sequence). The CDR3 is 16 amino acids. The sequenced CDR3 bases are TGCAGTGCTCGATTGTTAGGACTAGCGGGAGGAGAGACC. This encodes CSARLLGLAGGET. The entire CDR3 sequence reads CSARLLGLAGGETQYF.

With respect to this clone: The DNA ends 3 residues before the CDR3 does, and the rest of the CDR3 is filled in from the germline J gene. This chain links TRBV5-5 with TRBJ2-7, with 7 bases that match TRBD1. The germline gives CDR1 SGHKS, CDR2 YYEKEE (reference sequence). Trimming cost V 4 bases and J 3 bases; bases outside gene matches: 10. CDR3 size: 15 residues. CDR3 loop: CASSLLPGQYYEQYF. The part of the CDR3 DNA that was read is TGTGCCAGCAGCCTTCTACCGGGACAGTACTACGAG.

With regard to this clone: The CDR3 is cut off 3 residues early in the read; its end comes from the germline J gene. The V gene is TRBV5-1, the J gene TRBJ1-4, with TRBD1 matching over 7 bases. The V segment lost 5 bases and the J segment 7 bases; nucleotides outside the gene matches: 8. This CDR3 spans 14 amino acids. CDR1 is SGHRS and CDR2 is YFSETQ in the germline V gene. Incomplete CDR3 DNA: TGCGCCAGCAGACCCGACAGGGTTGGTGAAAAA. This sequence encodes CASRPDRVGEK. The CDR3, in full, reads CASRPDRVGEKLFF. The full variable domain, its missing parts supplied by reference TRBV5-1 and TRBJ1-4, is KAGVTQTPRYLIKTRGQQVTLSCSPISGHRSVSWYQQTPGQGLQFLFEYFSETQRNKGNFPGRFSGRQFSNSRSEMNVSTLELGDSALYLCASRPDRVGEKLFFGSGTQLSVL.

Comments on this clone: The sequence runs out 3 residues before the end of the CDR3; the remainder is reconstructed from the germline J gene. V and J are TRBV12-3 or TRBV12-4 and TRBJ2-5, with 13 positions matching TRBD2. The CDR3 is 15 amino acids. V was pared by 6 bases and J by 5 bases, with 6 bases of the junction left unmatched. CDR3 DNA (partial): TGTGCCAGCAGCAAACTAGCGGGGGGGCGTGAGACC. Translated: CASSKLAGGRET. The entire CDR3 protein is CASSKLAGGRETQYF.

A word on this clone: The CDR3 goes on 3 residues after the read ends, and that part is filled in from the germline J gene. This chain uses TRBV2 with TRBJ1-5; possible D gene TRBD1, 5 bases. CDR1 is SNHLY, CDR2 FYNNEI, per germline. With 3 bases removed from V and 6 bases from J, the gap between germline ends came to 12 bases. This CDR3 comprises 14 residues. The CDR3 DNA, read in part, is TGTGCCAGCAGTGAGGATGAGGGGTCTCAGCCC. Translated, it gives CASSEDEGSQP. The CDR3 in full is CASSEDEGSQPQHF.

On this clone: The read terminates 3 residues ahead of where the CDR3 ends, so the germline J gene completes it. The rearrangement joins TRBV15 to TRBJ1-2; TRBD1 aligns across 8 bases. The CDR3 sequence is 15 residues long. Germline V gives CDR1 LNHNV, CDR2 YYDKDF (reference sequence). V dropped 2 bases and J dropped 2; count of bases not matched to a gene: 4. The CDR3 sequence: CATSRFRQGNYGYTF. CDR3 bases read: TGTGCCACCAGCAGATTCCGACAGGGGAACTATGGC.

A note on this clone: The read ends 3 residues before the CDR3 terminus; that terminus is restored from the germline J gene. The J gene is TRBJ2-1, the V gene TRBV7-3; TRBD2 matches at 8 bases. Germline CDR1 and CDR2: SGHTA and FQGTGA. The CDR3 is made up of 15 amino acids. V trimming: 5 bases; J trimming: 2 bases; junction bases outside the gene matches: 5. The DNA read from the CDR3 is TGTGCCAGCAGCACAAGCGGGGGTACCTACAATGAG. Protein: CASSTSGGTYNE. In full, the CDR3 reads CASSTSGGTYNEQFF.

For this clone: The CDR3 end is not reached by the read, which stops 3 residues before it; the germline J gene fills it in. The J gene is TRBJ2-7, the V gene TRBV18; tentatively, D is TRBD1 or TRBD2 (5 bases each). Germline CDR1 and CDR2: KGHSH and LQKENI. CDR3 size: 15 residues. Trimming took 3 bases from V and 5 from J, leaving 17 bases between them. CDR3 sequence: CASSPPGRRMNEQYF. The part of the CDR3 DNA that was read is TGTGCCAGCTCACCTCCAGGGAGAAGGATGAACGAG. Full variable domain (missing parts from reference TRBV18 and TRBJ2-7): NAGVMQNPRHLVRRRGQEARLRCSPMKGHSHVYWYRQLPEEGLKFMVYLQKENIIDESGMPKERFSAEFPKEGPSILRIQQVVRGDSAAYFCASSPPGRRMNEQYFGPGTRLTVT.

CDR3 sequence reads: CASSEYPPAVGGLDALHF. CDR3 bases read: TGTGCCAGCAGTGAATACCCCCCGGCCGTAGGAGGACTCGATGCC. This chain connects TRBV6-1 to TRBJ1-6; the D is unclear. The sequence runs out 3 residues before the end of the CDR3; the remainder is reconstructed from the germline J gene. Germline loops: CDR1 MNHNS, CDR2 SASEGT. This CDR3 comprises 18 residues.

In the case of this clone: A junction end diverges from the germline sequence, so it may reflect a read error. Sequencing ends 3 residues short of the CDR3 end; the germline J gene provides the rest. The sample has other DNA sequences that encode this CDR3 too. This chain links TRBV23-1 with TRBJ1-3; TRBD1 aligns across 12 bases. TRBV23-1 is known as an ORF, though its function is uncertain. The CDR3 length is 17 residues. This CDR3 is CASSHWGDRGPGNTIYF. The sequenced part of the CDR3 DNA is TGCGCCAGCAGTCATTGGGGGGACAGGGGGCCTGGAAACACG.

Concerning this clone itself: The observed sequence ends 3 residues before the CDR3 terminus, with the missing tail filled in from the germline J gene. This chain uses TRBV2 with TRBJ2-4; D is possibly TRBD2 (5 bases). Per the germline V gene, CDR1 is SNHLY and CDR2 is FYNNEI. The CDR3 has 13 amino acids. The CDR3 is CASSSDFGVGQYF. The sequenced CDR3 bases are TGTGCCAGCAGCTCAGACTTCGGGGTAGGT.

As to this clone: The read terminates 3 residues ahead of where the CDR3 ends, so the germline J gene completes it. The V and J genes are TRBV20-1 and TRBJ2-5; perhaps TRBD1 as D (6 bases). V gave up 5 bases and J gave up 5 bases, with 9 bases separating them. This CDR3 has 11 amino acids. CDR1 is DFQATT and CDR2 is SNEGSKA in the germline V gene (reference sequence). The sequenced CDR3 bases are TGCAGTGCTTCCCAGGGGGAGACC. Its translation: CSASQGET. The entire CDR3 reads CSASQGETQYF.

Worth noting for this clone: The read terminates 3 residues ahead of where the CDR3 ends, so the germline J gene completes it. This rearrangement joins TRBV7-8 to TRBJ1-5; D unclear. Germline assignment: CDR1 SGHVS and CDR2 FQNEAQ. CDR3 length: 12 amino acids. V was cut by 5 bases and J by 7 bases, with 9 bases left in between. CDR3 DNA (partial): TGTGCCAGCAGCCCGGTAGAACAGCCC. Protein sequence: CASSPVEQP. The CDR3 in its entirety is CASSPVEQPQHF.

In the case of this clone: The CDR3 extends 3 residues past the end of the read, so its final part is completed from the germline J gene. This chain joins TRBV12-5 and TRBJ2-2, with TRBD1 as a possible D gene (6 bases). V gave up 8 bases and J gave up 1 base, with 8 bases separating them. CDR3 length: 13 residues. Germline CDR1 is LGHNT and CDR2 is FRNRAP. The sequenced CDR3 bases are TGTGCTAGTACGGGACAGAACACCGGGGAG. Protein: CASTGQNTGE. The whole CDR3 protein reads CASTGQNTGELFF.

Note on this clone: The read ends 3 residues before the CDR3 terminus; that terminus is restored from the germline J gene. The chain uses TRBV30 and TRBJ2-1; D may be TRBD2 (6 bases). CDR3 length equals 13 residues. The V end lost 3 bases, the J end lost 4 bases, and 10 bases lay between the germline ends. The germline CDR1 and CDR2 sequences are GTSNPN and SVGIG (reference sequence). CDR3 residues: CAWSGGAYNEQFF. The CDR3 DNA, read in part, is TGTGCCTGGAGCGGGGGTGCTTACAATGAG.

Points on this clone: With the read ending 3 residues before the CDR3 end, the germline J gene is used to fill in that end. V and J are TRBV20-1 and TRBJ2-2; 9 positions agree with TRBD1. CDR1 and CDR2 (germline): DFQATT, SNEGSKA (reference sequence). The CDR3 totals 15 residues. CDR3 region: CSARTDHRDREKLFF. The CDR3 DNA, read in part, is TGCAGTGCTAGAACGGACCACCGGGACAGGGAAAAG.

In the case of this clone: Read coverage stops 3 residues before the CDR3 terminus; the germline J gene supplies the remainder. V gene TRBV5-1 combines with J gene TRBJ2-6; 8 bases align to TRBD1. V lost 3 bases to trimming and J lost 0 bases; unmatched junction nucleotides: 5. This CDR3 is 17 amino acids long. The germline V gene encodes CDR1 SGHRS and CDR2 YFSETQ. The sequenced part of the CDR3 DNA is TGCGCCAGCAGCTCGGGACAGGTTAGCTCTGGGGCCAACGTC. Translating it yields CASSSGQVSSGANV. The full CDR3 is CASSSGQVSSGANVLTF.

To note about this clone: The observed sequence ends 3 residues before the CDR3 terminus, with the missing tail filled in from the germline J gene. The rearrangement links TRBV6-1 to TRBJ2-7; D gene unclear. From germline, CDR1 is MNHNS and CDR2 SASEGT. V dropped 2 bases and J dropped 0 bases, with 11 bases sitting between them. The CDR3 has 15 residues. This CDR3 reads CASSEMLGHSYEQYF. CDR3 bases read: TGTGCCAGCAGTGAAATGTTGGGCCACTCCTACGAG.

With regard to this clone: The CDR3 end lies 3 residues beyond the end of the read and is filled in from the germline J gene. The V gene is TRBV6-2 or TRBV6-3, the J gene TRBJ2-7; a weak D match, TRBD1 (5 bases). This CDR3 contains 15 residues. V shed 3 bases and J shed 0 bases, with 12 bases lying between them. The germline CDR1 and CDR2 sequences are MNHEY and SVGEGT. This CDR3 reads CASSYRFQGSYEQYF. The covered CDR3 bases are TGTGCCAGCAGTTATCGATTCCAGGGCTCCTACGAG.